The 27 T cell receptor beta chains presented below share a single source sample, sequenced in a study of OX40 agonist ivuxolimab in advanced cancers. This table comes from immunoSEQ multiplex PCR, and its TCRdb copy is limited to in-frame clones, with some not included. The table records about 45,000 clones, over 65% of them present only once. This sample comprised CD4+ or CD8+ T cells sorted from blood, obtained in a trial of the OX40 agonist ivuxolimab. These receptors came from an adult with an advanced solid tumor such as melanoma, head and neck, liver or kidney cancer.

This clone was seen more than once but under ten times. Here the CDR3 reads CASRTGLGPSYEQYF. The CDR3, as DNA: TGTGCCAGCAGGACAGGCTTGGGCCCTTCCTACGAGCAGTACTTC. The V call is TRBV6-5, the J call TRBJ2-7; the D gene is possibly TRBD1 (6 bases). Germline V gene lookup returns CDR1 MNHEY and CDR2 SVGAGI. The CDR3 consists of 15 residues. The V end was cut by 6 bases, the J end by 1 base, with 16 bases between.

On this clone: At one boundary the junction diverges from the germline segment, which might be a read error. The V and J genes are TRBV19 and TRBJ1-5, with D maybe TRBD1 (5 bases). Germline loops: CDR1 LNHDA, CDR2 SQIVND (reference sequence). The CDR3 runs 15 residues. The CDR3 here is CASSESGPINRPQHF. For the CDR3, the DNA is TGTGCCAGTAGTGAATCGGGACCGATCAATCGGCCCCAGCATTTT.

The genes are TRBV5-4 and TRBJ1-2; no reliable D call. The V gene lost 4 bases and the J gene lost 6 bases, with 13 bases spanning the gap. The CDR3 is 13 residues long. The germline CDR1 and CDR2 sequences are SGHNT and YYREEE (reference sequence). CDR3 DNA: TGTGCCAGCAGCCAAAGACGGAGTGATGGCTACACCTTC. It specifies CASSQRRSDGYTF.

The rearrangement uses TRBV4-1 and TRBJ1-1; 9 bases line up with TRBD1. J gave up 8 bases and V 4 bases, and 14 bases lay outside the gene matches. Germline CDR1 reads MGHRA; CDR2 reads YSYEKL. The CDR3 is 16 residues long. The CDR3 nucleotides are TGCGCCAGCAGCCTCCAGAAACAACAGGGGGCGAGGGAAGCTTTCTTT. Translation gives CASSLQKQQGAREAFF.

The chain's CDR3 is CASSATYEQYF. DNA of the CDR3: TGTGCCAGCAGCGCGACGTACGAGCAGTACTTC. The rearrangement uses TRBV11-2 and TRBJ2-7, with D unresolved. The CDR3 contains 11 residues. The ends were cut back, 5 bases at V and 4 bases at J, with 6 bases in the middle. In germline, CDR1 is SGHAT, CDR2 FQNNGV. Complete variable domain (other parts from reference TRBV11-2 and TRBJ2-7): EAGVAQSPRYKIIEKRQSVAFWCNPISGHATLYWYQQILGQGPKLLIQFQNNGVVDDSQLPKDRFSAERLKGVDSTLKIQPAKLEDSAVYLCASSATYEQYFGPGTRLTVT.

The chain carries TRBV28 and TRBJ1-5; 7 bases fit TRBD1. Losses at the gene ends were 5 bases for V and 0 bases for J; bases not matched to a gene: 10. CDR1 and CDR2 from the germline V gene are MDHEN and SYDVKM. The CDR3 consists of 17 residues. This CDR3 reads CASSTWTGRDSNQPQHF. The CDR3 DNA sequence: TGTGCCAGCAGTACATGGACAGGCAGAGATAGCAATCAGCCCCAGCATTTT.

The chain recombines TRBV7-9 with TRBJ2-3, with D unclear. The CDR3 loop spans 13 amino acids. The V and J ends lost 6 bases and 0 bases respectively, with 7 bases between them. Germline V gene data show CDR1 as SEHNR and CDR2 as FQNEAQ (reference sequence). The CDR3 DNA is TGTGCCAGCAGGGAACAGAGCACAGATACGCAGTATTTT. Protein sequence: CASREQSTDTQYF.

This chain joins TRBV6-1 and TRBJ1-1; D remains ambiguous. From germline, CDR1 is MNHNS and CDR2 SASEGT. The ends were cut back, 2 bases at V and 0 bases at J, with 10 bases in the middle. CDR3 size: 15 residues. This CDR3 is CASSETMGMNTEAFF. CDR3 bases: TGTGCCAGCAGTGAAACTATGGGCATGAACACTGAAGCTTTCTTT.

The CDR3 loop is CAISEKRQNTGELFF. The CDR3 region has the DNA TGTGCCATCAGTGAGAAAAGGCAGAACACCGGGGAGCTGTTTTTT. The V and J genes are TRBV10-3 and TRBJ2-2, with D unclear. Germline V gene sequence: CDR1 ENHRY, CDR2 SYGVKD. This CDR3 has 15 amino acids. Trimming stripped 2 bases from V and 1 base from J, with 8 bases between.

The CDR3: CASSVHRGPNSGANVLTF. The CDR3 DNA is TGTGCCAGTAGTGTCCACAGGGGGCCCAACTCTGGGGCCAACGTCCTGACTTTC. The chain recombines TRBV19 with TRBJ2-6, with 9 bases lining up with TRBD1. Germline V gene sequence: CDR1 LNHDA, CDR2 SQIVND (reference sequence). CDR3 length equals 18 residues. The trim removed 5 bases at V and 0 bases at J, leaving 8 bases unmatched.

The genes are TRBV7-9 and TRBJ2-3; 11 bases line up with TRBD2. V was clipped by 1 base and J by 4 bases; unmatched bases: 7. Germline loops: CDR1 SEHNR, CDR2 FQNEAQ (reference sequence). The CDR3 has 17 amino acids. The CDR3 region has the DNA TGTGCCAGCAGCTTAGAGCTAGCGGGGGGCCACGCAGATACGCAGTATTTT. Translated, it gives CASSLELAGGHADTQYF.

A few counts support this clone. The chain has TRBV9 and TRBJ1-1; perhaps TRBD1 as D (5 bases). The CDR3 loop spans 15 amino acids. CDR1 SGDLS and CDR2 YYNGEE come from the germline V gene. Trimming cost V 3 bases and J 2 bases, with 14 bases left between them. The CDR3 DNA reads TGTGCCAGCAGCGAGGGAAGGGGAGGAAACACTGAAGCTTTCTTT. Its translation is CASSEGRGGNTEAFF. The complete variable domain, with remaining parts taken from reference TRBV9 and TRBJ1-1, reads DSGVTQTPKHLITATGQRVTLRCSPRSGDLSVYWYQQSLDQGLQFLIQYYNGEERAKGNILERFSAQQFPDLHSELNLSSLELGDSALYFCASSEGRGGNTEAFFGQGTRLTVV.

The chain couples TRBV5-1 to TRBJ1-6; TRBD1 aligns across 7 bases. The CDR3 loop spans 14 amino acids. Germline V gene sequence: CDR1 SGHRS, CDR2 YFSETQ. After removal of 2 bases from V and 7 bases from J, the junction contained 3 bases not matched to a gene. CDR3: CASSLTTGNSPLHF. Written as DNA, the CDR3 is TGCGCCAGCAGCTTAACGACAGGGAATTCACCCCTCCACTTT.

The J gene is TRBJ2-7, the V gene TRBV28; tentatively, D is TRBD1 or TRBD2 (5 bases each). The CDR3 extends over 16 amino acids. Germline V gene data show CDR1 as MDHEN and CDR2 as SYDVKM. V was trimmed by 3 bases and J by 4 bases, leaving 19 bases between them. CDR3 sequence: CASSFPLSGTPYEQYF. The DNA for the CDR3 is TGTGCCAGCAGTTTCCCTTTATCCGGGACCCCTTACGAGCAGTACTTC.

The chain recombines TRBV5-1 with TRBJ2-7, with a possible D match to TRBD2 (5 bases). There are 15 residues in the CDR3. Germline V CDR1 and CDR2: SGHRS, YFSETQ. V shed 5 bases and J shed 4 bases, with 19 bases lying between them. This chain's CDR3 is CASRAAGLEGYEQYF. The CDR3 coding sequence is TGCGCCAGCAGGGCAGCCGGACTTGAGGGATACGAGCAGTACTTC. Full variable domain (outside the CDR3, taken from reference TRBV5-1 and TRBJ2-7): KAGVTQTPRYLIKTRGQQVTLSCSPISGHRSVSWYQQTPGQGLQFLFEYFSETQRNKGNFPGRFSGRQFSNSRSEMNVSTLELGDSALYLCASRAAGLEGYEQYFGPGTRLTVT.

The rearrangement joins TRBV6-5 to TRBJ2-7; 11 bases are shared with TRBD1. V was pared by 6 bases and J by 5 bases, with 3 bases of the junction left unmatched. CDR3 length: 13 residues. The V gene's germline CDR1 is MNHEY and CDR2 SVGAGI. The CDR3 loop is CASRPGQGDEQYF. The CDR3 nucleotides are TGTGCCAGCAGGCCGGGACAGGGGGACGAGCAGTACTTC.

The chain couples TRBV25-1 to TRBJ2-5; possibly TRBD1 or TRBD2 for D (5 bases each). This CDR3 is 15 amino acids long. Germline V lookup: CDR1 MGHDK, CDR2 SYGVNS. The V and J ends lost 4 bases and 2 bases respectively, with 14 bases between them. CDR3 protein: CASSATEGWQETQYF. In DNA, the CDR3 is TGTGCCAGCAGTGCGACAGAGGGCTGGCAAGAGACCCAGTACTTC.

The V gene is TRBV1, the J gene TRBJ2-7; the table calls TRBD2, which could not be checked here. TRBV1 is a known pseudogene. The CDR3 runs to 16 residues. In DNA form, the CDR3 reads TGCACCAGCAGCCCGCCTTTGCTAGCGGGAGGAGGGGAGCAGTACTTC. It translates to CTSSPPLLAGGGEQYF.

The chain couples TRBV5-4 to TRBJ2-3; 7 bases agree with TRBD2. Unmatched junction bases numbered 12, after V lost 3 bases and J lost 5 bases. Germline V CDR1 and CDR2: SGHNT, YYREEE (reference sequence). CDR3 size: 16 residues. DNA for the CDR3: TGTGCCAGCAGCTACTCTGGGACTACACCGCGAGATACGCAGTATTTT. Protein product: CASSYSGTTPRDTQYF.

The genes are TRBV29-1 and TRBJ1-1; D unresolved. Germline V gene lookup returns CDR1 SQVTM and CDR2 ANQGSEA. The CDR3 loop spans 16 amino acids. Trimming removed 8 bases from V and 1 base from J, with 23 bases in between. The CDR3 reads CSLPWRFQSQNTEAFF. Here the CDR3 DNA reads TGCAGCCTCCCTTGGCGGTTCCAATCCCAGAACACTGAAGCTTTCTTT.

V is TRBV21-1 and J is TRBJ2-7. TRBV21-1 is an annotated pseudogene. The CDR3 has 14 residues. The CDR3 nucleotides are TGTGCCAGCAGCGACCGGGACCAAACCTACGAGCAGTACTTC. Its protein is CASSDRDQTYEQYF.

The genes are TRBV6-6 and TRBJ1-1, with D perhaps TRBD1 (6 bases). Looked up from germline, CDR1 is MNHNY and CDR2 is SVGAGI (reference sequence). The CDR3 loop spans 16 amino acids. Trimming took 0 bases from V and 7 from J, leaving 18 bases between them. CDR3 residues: CASSYSGTGQGYEAFF. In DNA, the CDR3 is TGTGCCAGCAGTTACTCGGGTACGGGACAAGGTTATGAAGCTTTCTTT.

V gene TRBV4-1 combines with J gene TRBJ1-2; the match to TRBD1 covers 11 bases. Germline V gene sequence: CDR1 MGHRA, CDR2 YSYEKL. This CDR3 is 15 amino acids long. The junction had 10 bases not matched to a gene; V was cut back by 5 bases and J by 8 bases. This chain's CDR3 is CASSFAAGTGGGYTF. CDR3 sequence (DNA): TGCGCCAGCAGCTTCGCCGCCGGGACAGGGGGAGGCTACACCTTC.

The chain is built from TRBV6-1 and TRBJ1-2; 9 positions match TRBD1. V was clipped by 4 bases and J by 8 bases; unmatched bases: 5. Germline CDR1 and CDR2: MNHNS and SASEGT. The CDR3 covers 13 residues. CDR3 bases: TGTGCCAGCAGTGCAGGGACAGGGTACGGCTACACCTTC. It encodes CASSAGTGYGYTF.

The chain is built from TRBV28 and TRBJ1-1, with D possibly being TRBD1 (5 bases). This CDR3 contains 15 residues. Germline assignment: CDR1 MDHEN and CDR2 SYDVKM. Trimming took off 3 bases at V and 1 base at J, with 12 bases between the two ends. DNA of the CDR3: TGTGCCAGCAGTTTGATGGGGGGTGGGAACACTGAAGCTTTCTTT. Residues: CASSLMGGGNTEAFF.

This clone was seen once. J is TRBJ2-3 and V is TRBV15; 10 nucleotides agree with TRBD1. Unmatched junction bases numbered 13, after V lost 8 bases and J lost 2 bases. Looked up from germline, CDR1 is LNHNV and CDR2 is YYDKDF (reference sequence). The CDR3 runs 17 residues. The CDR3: CATSLRWGTGDTDTQYF. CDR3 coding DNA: TGTGCCACCTCCCTTCGGTGGGGGACAGGGGACACAGATACGCAGTATTTT.

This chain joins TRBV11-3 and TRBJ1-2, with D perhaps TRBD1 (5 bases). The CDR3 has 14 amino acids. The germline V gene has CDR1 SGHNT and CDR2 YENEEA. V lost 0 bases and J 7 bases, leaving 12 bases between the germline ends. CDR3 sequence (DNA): TGTGCCAGCAGCTTAGAAGGGCAGGGATTTGGCTACACCTTC. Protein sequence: CASSLEGQGFGYTF.